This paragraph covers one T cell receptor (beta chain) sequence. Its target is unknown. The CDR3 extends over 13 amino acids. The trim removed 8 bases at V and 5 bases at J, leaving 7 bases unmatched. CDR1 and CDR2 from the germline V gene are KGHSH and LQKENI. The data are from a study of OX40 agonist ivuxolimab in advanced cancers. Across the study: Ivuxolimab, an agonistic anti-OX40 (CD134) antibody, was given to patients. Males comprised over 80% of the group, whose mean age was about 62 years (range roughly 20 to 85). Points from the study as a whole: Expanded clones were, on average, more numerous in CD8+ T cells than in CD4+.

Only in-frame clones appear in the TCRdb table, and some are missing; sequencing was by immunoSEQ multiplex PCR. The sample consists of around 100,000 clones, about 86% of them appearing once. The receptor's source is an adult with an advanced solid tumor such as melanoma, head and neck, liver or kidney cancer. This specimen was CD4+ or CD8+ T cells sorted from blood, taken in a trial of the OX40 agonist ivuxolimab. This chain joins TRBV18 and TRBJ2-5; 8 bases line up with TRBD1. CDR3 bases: TGTGCCAGCGCCTCAGGGGGCTTGGAGACCCAGTACTTC. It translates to CASASGGLETQYF.